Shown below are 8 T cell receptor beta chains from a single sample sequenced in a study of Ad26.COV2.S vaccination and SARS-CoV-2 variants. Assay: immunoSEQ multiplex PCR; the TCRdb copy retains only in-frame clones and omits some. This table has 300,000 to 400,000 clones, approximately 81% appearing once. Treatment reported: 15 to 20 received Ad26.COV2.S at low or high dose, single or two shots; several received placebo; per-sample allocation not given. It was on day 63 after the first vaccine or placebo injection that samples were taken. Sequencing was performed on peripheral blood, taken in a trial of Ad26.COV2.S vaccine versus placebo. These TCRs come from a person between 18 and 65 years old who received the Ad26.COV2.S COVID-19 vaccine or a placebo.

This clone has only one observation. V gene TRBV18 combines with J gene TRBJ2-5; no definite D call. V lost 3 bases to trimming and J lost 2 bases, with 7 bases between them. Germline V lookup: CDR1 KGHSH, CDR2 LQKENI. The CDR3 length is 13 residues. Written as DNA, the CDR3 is TGTGCCAGCTCACCTTCAACGCAAGAGACCCAGTACTTC. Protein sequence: CASSPSTQETQYF.

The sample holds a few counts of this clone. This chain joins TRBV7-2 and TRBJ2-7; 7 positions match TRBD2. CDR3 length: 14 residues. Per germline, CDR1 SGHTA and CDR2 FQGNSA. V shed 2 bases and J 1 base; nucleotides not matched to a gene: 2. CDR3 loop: CASSLKRESYEQYF. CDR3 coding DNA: TGTGCCAGCAGCTTAAAGCGGGAATCCTACGAGCAGTACTTC.

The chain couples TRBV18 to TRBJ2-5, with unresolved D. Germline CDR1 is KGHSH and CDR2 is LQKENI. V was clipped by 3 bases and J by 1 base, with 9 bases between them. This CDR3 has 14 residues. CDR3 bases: TGTGCCAGCTCACCGCTGATGGCCCAAGAGACCCAGTACTTC. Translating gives CASSPLMAQETQYF.

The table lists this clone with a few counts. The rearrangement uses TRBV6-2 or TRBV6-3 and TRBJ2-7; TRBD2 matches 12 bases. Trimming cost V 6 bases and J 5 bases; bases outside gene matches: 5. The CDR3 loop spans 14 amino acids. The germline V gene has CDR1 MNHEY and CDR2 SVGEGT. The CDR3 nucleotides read TGTGCCAGCAGCCGGAGACTAGCGGGAGACGAGCAGTACTTC. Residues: CASSRRLAGDEQYF.

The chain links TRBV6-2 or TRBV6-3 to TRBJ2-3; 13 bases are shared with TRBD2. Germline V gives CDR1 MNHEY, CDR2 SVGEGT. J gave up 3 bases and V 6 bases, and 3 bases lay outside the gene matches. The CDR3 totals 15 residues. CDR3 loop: CASSGLAGETDTQYF. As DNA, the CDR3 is TGTGCCAGCAGCGGACTAGCGGGGGAGACAGATACGCAGTATTTT.

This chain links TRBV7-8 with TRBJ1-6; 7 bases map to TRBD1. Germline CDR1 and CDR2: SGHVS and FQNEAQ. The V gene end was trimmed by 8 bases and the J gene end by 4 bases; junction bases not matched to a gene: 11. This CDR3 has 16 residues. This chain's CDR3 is CASCRDSGQYNSPLHF. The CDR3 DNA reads TGTGCCAGCTGTCGGGACTCGGGACAGTATAATTCACCCCTCCACTTT.

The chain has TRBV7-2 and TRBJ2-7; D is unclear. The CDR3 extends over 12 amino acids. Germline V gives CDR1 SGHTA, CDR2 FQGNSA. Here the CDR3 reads CATSQYSYEQYF. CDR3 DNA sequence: TGTGCTACCTCCCAGTACTCCTACGAGCAGTACTTC.

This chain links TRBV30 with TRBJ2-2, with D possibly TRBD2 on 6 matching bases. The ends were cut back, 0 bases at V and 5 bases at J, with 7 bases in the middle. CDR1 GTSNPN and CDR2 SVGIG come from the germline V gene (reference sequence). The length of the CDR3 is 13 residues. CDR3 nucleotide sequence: TGTGCCTGGAGTGTACGGGGGACCGGGGAGCTGTTTTTT. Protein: CAWSVRGTGELFF.